This is a list of T cell receptor beta chains from one sample in a study of T cell responses to AZD1222 COVID-19 vaccine. The protocol was immunoSEQ multiplex PCR, while the TCRdb copy is restricted to in-frame clones and leaves out a portion. Among about 100,000 clones listed, approximately 87% were seen once. Sequencing was performed on peripheral blood, taken 28 days after the second AZD1222 dose. All receptors come from an adult who received the AZD1222 COVID-19 vaccine. Each CDR3 is given with its conserved first and last residue. The D gene is left open where the match is weak. Not all rows give a size; the values are once, few, many and, for expanded clones, a class.

D gene	clone size	V gene	J gene	CDR3 DNA	CDR3 protein
TRBD1	.	TRBV7-2	TRBJ2-7	TGTGCCAGCAGCTTAGTGCAGGGGGTAGTATACGAGCAGTACTTC	CASSLVQGVVYEQYF
.	.	TRBV27	TRBJ2-1	TGTGCCAGCAGTCGAATGTCGGGAGAACCCTCCTACAATGAGCAGTTCTTC	CASSRMSGEPSYNEQFF
.	.	TRBV3-1/TRBV3-2	TRBJ2-3	TGTGCCAGCAGTCAAAGGGGGGATACGCAGTATTTT	CASSQRGDTQYF
.	.	TRBV5-1	TRBJ2-3	TGCGCCAGCAGCTTGTGGCCTCGGGGCACAGATACGCAGTATTTT	CASSLWPRGTDTQYF
.	.	TRBV28	TRBJ1-4	TGTGCCAGCAGGGAACAGGGAAATGAAAAACTGTTTTTT	CASREQGNEKLFF
.	.	TRBV28	TRBJ1-2	TGTGCCAGCCTGTACACACGAAGGGGGTATGGCTACACCTTC	CASLYTRRGYGYTF
TRBD1	.	TRBV15	TRBJ1-2	TGTGCCACCAGCAGACGGGACAGGGGAGGGGATGGCTACACCTTC	CATSRRDRGGDGYTF
TRBD1	.	TRBV24-1	TRBJ2-2	TGTGCCACCAGCCGACAGGGGCCAACGGGCACCGGGGAGCTGTTTTTT	CATSRQGPTGTGELFF
.	.	TRBV3-1/TRBV3-2	TRBJ2-1	TGTGCCAGCAGCCAAGAAGGAGCCCCCCTCGGTGAGCAGTTCTTC	CASSQEGAPLGEQFF
TRBD2	few	TRBV6-4	TRBJ2-1	TGTGCCAGCAGTGGGACTAGCGGGGCCTACAATGAGCAGTTCTTC	CASSGTSGAYNEQFF
.	.	TRBV6-2/TRBV6-3	TRBJ1-1	TGTGCCAGCAGTTACTCCGGGGGGCGAGTAACTGAAGCTTTCTTT	CASSYSGGRVTEAFF
TRBD2	.	TRBV11-2	TRBJ2-6	TGTGCCAGCAGCTTTATGACGGGAGGGCGTTCTGGGGCCAACGTCCTGACTTTC	CASSFMTGGRSGANVLTF
TRBD1	.	TRBV30	TRBJ1-2	TGTGCCTGGCTTGGTGGAGGGGGCGACTATGGCTACACCTTC	CAWLGGGGDYGYTF
.	.	TRBV5-4	TRBJ2-2	TGTGCCAGCAGCCAGGAGGGGGGGCGGACCGGGGAGCTGTTTTTT	CASSQEGGRTGELFF
.	.	TRBV5-1	TRBJ2-2	TGCGCCAGCAGCTTGGTAGGGCAGAACACCGGGGAGCTGTTTTTT	CASSLVGQNTGELFF
.	once	TRBV5-1	TRBJ2-1	TGCGCCAGCAGCTTGGGAAGGGGGGCCGTTGATGAGCAGTTCTTC	CASSLGRGAVDEQFF
.	.	TRBV10-3	TRBJ2-3	TGTGCCATCAGTGTTACAGCTAGCACAGATACGCAGTATTTT	CAISVTASTDTQYF
.	few	TRBV3-1/TRBV3-2	TRBJ1-2	TGTGCCAGCAGCCCGGAGGTAGGGAAACTAGATGGCTACACCTTC	CASSPEVGKLDGYTF
.	.	TRBV5-4	TRBJ1-1	TGTGCCAGCAGCTTGGTCGATGACACTGAAGCTTTCTTT	CASSLVDDTEAFF
TRBD1	.	TRBV19	TRBJ1-4	TGTGCCAGTAGGGACAGGGGGCACGAAAAACTGTTTTTT	CASRDRGHEKLFF
.	.	TRBV28	TRBJ1-2	TGTGCCAGCAGTTTAAGTCAGGGTTTTACCTATGGCTACACCTTC	CASSLSQGFTYGYTF
.	.	TRBV10-3	TRBJ2-7	TGTGCCATCAGTGTACAGAGCTCCTACGAGCAGTACTTC	CAISVQSSYEQYF
TRBD1	.	TRBV29-1	TRBJ1-1	TGCAGCGTTGTGTCCAGGACAGGGAGCACTGAAGCTTTCTTT	CSVVSRTGSTEAFF
.	.	TRBV20-1	TRBJ1-1	TGCAGTGCCCTAGACCACACTGAAGCTTTCTTT	CSALDHTEAFF
TRBD2	.	TRBV19	TRBJ2-3	TGTGCCAGTAGTGCCGGTAGCGGGGGATCCACAGATACGCAGTATTTT	CASSAGSGGSTDTQYF
.	.	TRBV5-5	TRBJ2-7	TGTGCCAGCAGCCTCGCCGGGACAAATACCTACGAGCAGTACTTC	CASSLAGTNTYEQYF
TRBD1	.	TRBV18	TRBJ2-7	TGTGCCAGCTCACCGACAGGGCCCGAGCAGTACTTC	CASSPTGPEQYF